These 3 T cell receptor beta chains were all obtained from the same sample, sequenced in a study of blood T cells in healthy people across ages. It was with a sample-barcoded 5' primer and a J-beta primer mix that a second PCR of roughly 7 to 12 cycles was run. One entry per CDR3 protein, called by TCRdb with MiXCR from the 5' RACE reads. The sample shows roughly 1.5 million distinct CDR3 sequences, 35% to 45% of them seen only once. The sequenced material came from blood. The receptors were sampled from a woman aged 18-35 years in good health.

CDR3 sequence (DNA): TGTGCCAGCAGCCATTACTCAGAGGGATATGAAAAACTGTTTTTT. This codes for CASSHYSEGYEKLFF. The J gene is TRBJ1-4, the V gene TRBV7-2; no definite D call. Trimming took 5 bases from V and 6 from J, leaving 16 bases between them. The CDR3 length is 15 residues. CDR1 SGHTA and CDR2 FQGNSA come from the germline V gene.

This chain connects TRBV7-9 to TRBJ2-5, with 9 positions matching TRBD1. There are 14 residues in the CDR3. Looked up from germline, CDR1 is SEHNR and CDR2 is FQNEAQ (reference sequence). V lost 5 bases to trimming and J lost 3 bases; unmatched junction nucleotides: 4. Written as DNA, the CDR3 is TGTGCCAGCAGCCCAACAGGGGGCAAAGAGACCCAGTACTTC. This sequence encodes CASSPTGGKETQYF.

This clonotype came up a few times. This sequence joins TRBV3-1 and TRBJ2-1; D is unresolved. Germline values: CDR1 LGHDT, CDR2 YNNKEL (reference sequence). CDR3 length: 13 amino acids. V was trimmed by 4 bases and J by 1 base, leaving 5 bases between them. The CDR3 bases are TGTGCCAGCAGCCGTTGGTCCTACAATGAGCAGTTCTTC. Protein: CASSRWSYNEQFF.